The present TCR beta chain was sequenced within a study of T cell repertoires in cytomegalovirus infection. Looking at the study overall: Evidence of both CMV infection and a matching HLA type came from public TCR beta signatures.

TCRdb processed the reads anew with MiXCR; each CDR3 protein has one entry. The table shows fewer than 350,000 distinct CDR3 sequences, with roughly 15% occurring only once. This clonotype occurred a few times. V dropped 0 bases and J dropped 3 bases, with 6 bases sitting between them. CDR3 length equals 14 residues. Germline CDR1 MNHNY, CDR2 SVGAGI (reference sequence). Material for sequencing was PBMCs. The TCR comes from a human donor in good health (CMV status not recorded). Some clones in this sample may be carry-over from other donors' samples. The chain uses TRBV6-6 and TRBJ2-1, with D perhaps matching TRBD1 (5 bases). The CDR3 nucleotides read TGTGCCAGCAGTTACTCGGACAACTACAATGAGCAGTTCTTC. It encodes CASSYSDNYNEQFF.